This TCR beta chain was captured in a study of T-cell memory formation after mild COVID-19. Findings and caveats of the study: The authors did not confirm SARS-CoV-2 specificity of second-wave clones peaking day 37. Largely, contracting CD4+ clones fell within CM and EM, and contracting CD8+ clones within EMRA.

A single record per CDR3 protein comes from TCRdb applying MiXCR to the 5' RACE reads. The sample has about 350,000 distinct CDR3 sequences; roughly 13% are singletons. A few counts support this clonotype. Its specificity is unknown. Sequencing was carried out using PBMCs or a T cell subset sorted from them (not recorded which). This clonotype was obtained from a man between 18 and 35 years old who had mild COVID-19 (a few samples of this study predate the infection). Cell type and time point are not known.

The CDR3 bases are TGCAGTGCTAGAGTACGCCGGGGGGCCCCGGATGAGCAGTTCTTC. It is translated as CSARVRRGAPDEQFF. This rearrangement joins TRBV20-1 to TRBJ2-1, with a tentative D call TRBD2 (7 bases). V was clipped by 1 base and J by 8 bases, with 18 bases between them. Germline assignment: CDR1 DFQATT and CDR2 SNEGSKA (reference sequence). The CDR3 runs 15 residues.